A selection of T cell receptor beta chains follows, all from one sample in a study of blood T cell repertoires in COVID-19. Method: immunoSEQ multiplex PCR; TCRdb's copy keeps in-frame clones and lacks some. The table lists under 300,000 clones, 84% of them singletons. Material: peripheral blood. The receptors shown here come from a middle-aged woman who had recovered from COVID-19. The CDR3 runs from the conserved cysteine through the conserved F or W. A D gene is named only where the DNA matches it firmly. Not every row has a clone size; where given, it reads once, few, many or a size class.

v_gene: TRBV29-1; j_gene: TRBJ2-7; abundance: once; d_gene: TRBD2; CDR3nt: TGCAGCGTTCGGCGGGGGGAAGACTCCTACGAGCAGTACTTC; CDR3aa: CSVRRGEDSYEQYF
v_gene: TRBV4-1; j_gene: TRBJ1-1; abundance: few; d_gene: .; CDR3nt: TGCGCCAGCAGCGGACAGCCAGGTATCACTGAAGCTTTCTTT; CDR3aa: CASSGQPGITEAFF
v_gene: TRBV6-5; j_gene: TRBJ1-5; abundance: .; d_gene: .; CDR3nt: TGTGCCAGCAGTACTCACCGGGGGTTGCAGCCCCAGCATTTT; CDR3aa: CASSTHRGLQPQHF
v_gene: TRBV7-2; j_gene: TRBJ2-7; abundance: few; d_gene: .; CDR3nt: TGTGCCAGCAGCCCCAGGAGGGTAGCTTCCTACGAGCAGTACTTC; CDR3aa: CASSPRRVASYEQYF
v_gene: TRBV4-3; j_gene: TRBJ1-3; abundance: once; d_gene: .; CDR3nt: TGCGCCAGCAGCCAATCCCAGGGTACGTCCTCTGGAAACACCATATATTTT; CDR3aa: CASSQSQGTSSGNTIYF
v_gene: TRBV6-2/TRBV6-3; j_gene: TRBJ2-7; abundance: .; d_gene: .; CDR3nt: TGTGCCAGCAGCTTAGGCGGGTCACAGTCCTACGAGCAGTACTTC; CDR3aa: CASSLGGSQSYEQYF
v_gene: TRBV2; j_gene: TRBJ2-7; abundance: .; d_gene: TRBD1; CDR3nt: TGTGCCAGCTGGGACAGGGGGACCTACGAGCAGTACTTC; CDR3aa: CASWDRGTYEQYF
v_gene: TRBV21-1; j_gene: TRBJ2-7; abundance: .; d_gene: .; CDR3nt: TGTGCCAGCAGCAAATTCAACAGGGGGAACTACGAGCAGTACTTC; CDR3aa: CASSKFNRGNYEQYF
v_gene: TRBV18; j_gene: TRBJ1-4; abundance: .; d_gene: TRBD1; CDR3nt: TGTGCCAGCTCACAAGACAGGGGTTATGAAAAACTGTTTTTT; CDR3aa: CASSQDRGYEKLFF
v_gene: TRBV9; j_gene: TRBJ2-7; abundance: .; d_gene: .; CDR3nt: TGTGCCAGCAGTGGGGGGTATCCGGACGAGCAGTACTTC; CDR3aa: CASSGGYPDEQYF
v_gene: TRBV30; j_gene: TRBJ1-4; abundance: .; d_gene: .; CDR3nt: TGTGCCTGGAGTGCCCCGGGTGTTGAAAAACTGTTTTTT; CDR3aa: CAWSAPGVEKLFF
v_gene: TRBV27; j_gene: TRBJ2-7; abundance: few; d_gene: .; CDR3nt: TGTGCCAGCAGCTCCTCCAGGGTAAGCGAGCAGTACTTC; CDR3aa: CASSSSRVSEQYF
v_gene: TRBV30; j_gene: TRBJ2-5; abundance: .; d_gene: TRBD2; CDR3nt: TGTGCCTGGACTAGCGGGGGTACAGAGACCCAGTACTTC; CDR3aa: CAWTSGGTETQYF
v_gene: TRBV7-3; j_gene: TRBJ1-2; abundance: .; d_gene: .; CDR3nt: TGTGCCCACAACAGACCGAGACAATATGGCTACACCTTC; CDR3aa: CAHNRPRQYGYTF
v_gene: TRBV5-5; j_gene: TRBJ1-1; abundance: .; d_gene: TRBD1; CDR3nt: TGTGCCAGCAGCTTCGACAGGGTGACTGAAGCTTTCTTT; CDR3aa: CASSFDRVTEAFF
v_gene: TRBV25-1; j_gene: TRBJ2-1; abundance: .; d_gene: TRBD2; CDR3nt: TGTGCCAGCAGTGAGTCTAGCGGGGGGTCCCGGGACAATGAGCAGTTCTTC; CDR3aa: CASSESSGGSRDNEQFF
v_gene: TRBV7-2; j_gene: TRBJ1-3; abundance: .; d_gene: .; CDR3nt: TGTGCCAGCAGCTTAAATCCTCCAGGTGGCTCTGGAAACACCATATATTTT; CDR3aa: CASSLNPPGGSGNTIYF
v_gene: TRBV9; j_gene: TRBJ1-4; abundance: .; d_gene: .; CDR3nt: TGTGCCAGCAGCGTAGAAGACAGGCTAGGAGAAAAACTGTTTTTT; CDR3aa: CASSVEDRLGEKLFF
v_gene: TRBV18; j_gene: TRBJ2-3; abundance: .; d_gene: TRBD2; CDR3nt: TGTGCCAGCTCTTCAAACGCGGGGGGGCGAGTTGGCACAGATACGCAGTATTTT; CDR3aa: CASSSNAGGRVGTDTQYF
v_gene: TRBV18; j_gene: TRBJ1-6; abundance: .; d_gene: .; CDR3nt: TGTGCCAGCTCACCCCCCGGGACACCTGGGTCACCCCTCCACTTT; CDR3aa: CASSPPGTPGSPLHF
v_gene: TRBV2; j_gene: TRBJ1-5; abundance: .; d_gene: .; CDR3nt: TGTGCCAGCAGTGGACCGGGGGGCAATCAGCCCCAGCATTTT; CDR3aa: CASSGPGGNQPQHF
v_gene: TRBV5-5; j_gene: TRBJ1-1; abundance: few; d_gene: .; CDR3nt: TGTGCCAGCAGCTTGGCAGGGCACACTGAAGCTTTCTTT; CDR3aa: CASSLAGHTEAFF
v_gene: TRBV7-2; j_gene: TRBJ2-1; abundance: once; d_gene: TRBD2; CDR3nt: TGTGCCAGCAGCTTAGCCGTTAGCGGGGGAGTATCCTACAATGAGCAGTTCTTC; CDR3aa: CASSLAVSGGVSYNEQFF
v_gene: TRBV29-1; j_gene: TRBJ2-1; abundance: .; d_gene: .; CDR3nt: TGCAGCGGGGAGTTGGGGGCGGGCGGGAATGAGCAGTTCTTC; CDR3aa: CSGELGAGGNEQFF
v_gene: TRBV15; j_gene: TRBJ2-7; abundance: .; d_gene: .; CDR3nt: TGTGCCACCAGCAGAGTGATGGCTCGACAAGTAAGAGACGAGCAGTACTTC; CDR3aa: CATSRVMARQVRDEQYF
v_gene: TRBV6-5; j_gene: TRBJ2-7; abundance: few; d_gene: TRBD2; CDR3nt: TGTGCCAGCCACGTCGGACTAGCGGGCGAGCAGTACTTC; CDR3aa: CASHVGLAGEQYF
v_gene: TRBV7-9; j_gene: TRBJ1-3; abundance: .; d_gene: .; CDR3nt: TGTGCCAGCAGCTTACAGTTAAGCTCTGGAAACACCATATATTTT; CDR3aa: CASSLQLSSGNTIYF
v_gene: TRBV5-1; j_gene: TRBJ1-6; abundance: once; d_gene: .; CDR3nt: TGCGCCAGCAGCCTACAGGGCTATAATTCACCCCTCCACTTT; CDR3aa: CASSLQGYNSPLHF
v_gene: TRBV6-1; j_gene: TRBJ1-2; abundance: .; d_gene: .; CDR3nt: TGTGCCAGCAGTGATGGGGGGACCGCTAACTATGGCTACACCTTC; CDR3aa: CASSDGGTANYGYTF
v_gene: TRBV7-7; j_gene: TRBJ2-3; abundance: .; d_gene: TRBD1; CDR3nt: TGTGCTAGCAGCCAAGGGACAGGGGGATTCACAGATACGCAGTATTTT; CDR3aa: CASSQGTGGFTDTQYF
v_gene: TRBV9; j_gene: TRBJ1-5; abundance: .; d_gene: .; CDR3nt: TGTGCCAGCAGCGCGATGGACAACCCTAGCAATCAGCCCCAGCATTTT; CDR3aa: CASSAMDNPSNQPQHF
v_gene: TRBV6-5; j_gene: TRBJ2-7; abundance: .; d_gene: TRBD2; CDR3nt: TGTGCCAGCACAAAGGGACTAGCGAGCTCCTACGAGCAGTACTTC; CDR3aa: CASTKGLASSYEQYF
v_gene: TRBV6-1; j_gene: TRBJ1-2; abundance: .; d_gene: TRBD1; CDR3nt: TGTGCCAGCAGTGAAACAGGGGCGGCCCCTTATGGCTACACCTTC; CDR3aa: CASSETGAAPYGYTF
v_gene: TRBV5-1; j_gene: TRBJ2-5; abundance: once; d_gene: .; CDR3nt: TGCGCCAGCAGCTCATTTAGCTTGCAAGAGACCCAGTACTTC; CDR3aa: CASSSFSLQETQYF
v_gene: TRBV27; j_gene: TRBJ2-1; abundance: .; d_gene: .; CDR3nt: TGTGCCAGCAGTTTACGCGGGGTCAACGGGGTTGAGCAGTTCTTC; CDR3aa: CASSLRGVNGVEQFF
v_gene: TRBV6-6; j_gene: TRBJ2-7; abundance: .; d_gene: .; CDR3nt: TGTGCCAGCAGATTTACCCGGGACTGGAGAGCCTACGAGCAGTACTTC; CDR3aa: CASRFTRDWRAYEQYF
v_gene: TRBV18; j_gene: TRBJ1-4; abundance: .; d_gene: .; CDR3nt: TGTGCCAGCTCACCACCGACAGCAAATGAAAAACTGTTTTTT; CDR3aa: CASSPPTANEKLFF
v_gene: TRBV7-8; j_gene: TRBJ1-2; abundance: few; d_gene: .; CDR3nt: TGTGCCAGCAGCTTAGCGTGGAGGTCAAGGGGGGGAAGTGGCTACACCTTC; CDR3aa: CASSLAWRSRGGSGYTF
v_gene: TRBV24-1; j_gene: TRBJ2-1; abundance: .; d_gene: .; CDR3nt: TGTGCCACCAGTGATTTGCCGAAACACCCGGGTTCCTACAATGAGCAGTTCTTC; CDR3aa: CATSDLPKHPGSYNEQFF
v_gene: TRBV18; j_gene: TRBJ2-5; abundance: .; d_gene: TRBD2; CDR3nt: TGTGCCAGCTCACACGCCCCGTTGCGGGGGATGATAGAGACCCAGTACTTC; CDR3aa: CASSHAPLRGMIETQYF
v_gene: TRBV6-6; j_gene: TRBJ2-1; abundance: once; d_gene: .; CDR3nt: TGTGCCAGCAGTTACTCGATCCGGGGCAATGAGCAGTTCTTC; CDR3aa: CASSYSIRGNEQFF
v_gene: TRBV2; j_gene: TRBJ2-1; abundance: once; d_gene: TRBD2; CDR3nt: TGTGCCAGCAGTGGGACTAGCGGGGGGGCGGGTGAGCAGTTCTTC; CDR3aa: CASSGTSGGAGEQFF
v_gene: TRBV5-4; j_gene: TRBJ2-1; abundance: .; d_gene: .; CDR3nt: TGTGCCAGCAGCTTGTTCACTGATGAGCAGTTCTTC; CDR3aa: CASSLFTDEQFF
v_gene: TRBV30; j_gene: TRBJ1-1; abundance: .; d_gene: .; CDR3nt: TGTGCCTGGATGCGTTCTCACGGCACTGAAGCTTTCTTT; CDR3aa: CAWMRSHGTEAFF
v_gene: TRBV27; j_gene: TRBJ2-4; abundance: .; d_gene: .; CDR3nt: TGTGCCAGCAGTACAGGGCACATTCAGTACTTC; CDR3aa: CASSTGHIQYF